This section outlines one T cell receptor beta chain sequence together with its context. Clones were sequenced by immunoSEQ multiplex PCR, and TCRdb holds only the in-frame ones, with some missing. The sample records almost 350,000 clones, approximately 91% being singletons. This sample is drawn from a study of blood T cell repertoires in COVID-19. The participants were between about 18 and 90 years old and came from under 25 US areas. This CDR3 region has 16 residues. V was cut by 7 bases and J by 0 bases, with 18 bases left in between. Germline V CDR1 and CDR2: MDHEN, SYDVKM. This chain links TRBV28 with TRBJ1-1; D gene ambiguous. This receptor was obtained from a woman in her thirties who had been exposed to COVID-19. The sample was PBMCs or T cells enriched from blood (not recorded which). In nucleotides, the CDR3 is TGTGCCAGCACCTTCTTGAGAGGCGGTATGAACACTGAAGCTTTCTTT. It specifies CASTFLRGGMNTEAFF. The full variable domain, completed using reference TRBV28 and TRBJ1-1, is DVKVTQSSRYLVKRTGEKVFLECVQDMDHENMFWYRQDPGLGLRLIYFSYDVKMKEKGDIPEGYSVSREKKERFSLILESASTNQTSMYLCASTFLRGGMNTEAFFGQGTRLTVV.